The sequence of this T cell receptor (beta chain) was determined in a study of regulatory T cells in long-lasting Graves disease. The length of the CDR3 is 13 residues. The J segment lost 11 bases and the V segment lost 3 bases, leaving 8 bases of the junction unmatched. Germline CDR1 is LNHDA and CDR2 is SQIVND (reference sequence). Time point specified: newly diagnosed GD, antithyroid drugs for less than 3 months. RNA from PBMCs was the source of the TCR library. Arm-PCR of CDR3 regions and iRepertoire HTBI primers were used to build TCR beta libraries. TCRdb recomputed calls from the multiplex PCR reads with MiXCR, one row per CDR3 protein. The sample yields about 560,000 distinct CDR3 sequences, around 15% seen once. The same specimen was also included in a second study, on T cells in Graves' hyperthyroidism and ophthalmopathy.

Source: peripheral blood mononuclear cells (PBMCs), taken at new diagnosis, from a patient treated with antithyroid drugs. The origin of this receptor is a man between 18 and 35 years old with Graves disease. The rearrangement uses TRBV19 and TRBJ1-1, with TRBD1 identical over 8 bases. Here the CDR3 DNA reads TGTGCCAGTAGTATTGCAGGGGGCGAAGGGGCTTTCTTT. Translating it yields CASSIAGGEGAFF.